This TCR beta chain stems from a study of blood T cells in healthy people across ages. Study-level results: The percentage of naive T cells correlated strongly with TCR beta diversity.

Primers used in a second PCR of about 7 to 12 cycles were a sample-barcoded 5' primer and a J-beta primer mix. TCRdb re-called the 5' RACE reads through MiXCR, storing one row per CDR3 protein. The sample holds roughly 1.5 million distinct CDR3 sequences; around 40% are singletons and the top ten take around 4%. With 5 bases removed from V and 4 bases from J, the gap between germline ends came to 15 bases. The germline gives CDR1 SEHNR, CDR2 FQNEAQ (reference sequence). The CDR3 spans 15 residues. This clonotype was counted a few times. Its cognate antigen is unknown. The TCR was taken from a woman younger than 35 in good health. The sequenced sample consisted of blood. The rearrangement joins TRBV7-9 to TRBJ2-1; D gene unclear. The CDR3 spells CASSPPGRYYNEQFF. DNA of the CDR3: TGTGCCAGCAGCCCACCGGGCCGCTATTACAATGAGCAGTTCTTC.